This passage covers 5 T cell receptor beta chains from one sample sequenced in a study of shared clonotypes between healthy human individuals. Using immunoSEQ multiplex PCR, the repertoire was profiled, and TCRdb retains in-frame clones only, with some absent. The table shows millions of clones, with over 85% occurring only once. Sequenced material: naive CD4+ T cells sorted from blood. Noted subset: CD45RA+ positively selected. The source of these receptors is a man between 18 and 35 years old in good health.

This rearrangement joins TRBV11-2 to TRBJ2-1; TRBD2 matches 8 bases. Per germline, CDR1 SGHAT and CDR2 FQNNGV. The CDR3 is made up of 17 amino acids. The ends lost 0 bases at V and 3 bases at J; junction bases unmatched: 7. CDR3 sequence reads: CASSLELGREVYNEQFF. Written as DNA, the CDR3 is TGTGCCAGCAGCTTAGAATTAGGGCGGGAGGTCTACAATGAGCAGTTCTTC. Complete variable domain (other parts from reference TRBV11-2 and TRBJ2-1): EAGVAQSPRYKIIEKRQSVAFWCNPISGHATLYWYQQILGQGPKLLIQFQNNGVVDDSQLPKDRFSAERLKGVDSTLKIQPAKLEDSAVYLCASSLELGREVYNEQFFGPGTRLTVL.

The V gene is TRBV5-1, the J gene TRBJ1-1; D remains unclear. V shed 4 bases and J shed 1 base, with 11 bases lying between them. This CDR3 spans 14 amino acids. The germline CDR1 and CDR2 sequences are SGHRS and YFSETQ. CDR3 in DNA: TGCGCCAGCAGCCTCCAAACAACGAACACTGAAGCTTTCTTT. As protein: CASSLQTTNTEAFF.

The chain uses TRBV7-9 and TRBJ1-4, with D tentatively TRBD1 (6 bases). CDR3 length: 14 residues. CDR1 SEHNR and CDR2 FQNEAQ come from the germline V gene (reference sequence). V lost 2 bases and J 7 bases, leaving 11 bases between the germline ends. CDR3 region: CASSLITGREKLFF. In DNA, the CDR3 is TGTGCCAGCAGCTTAATAACAGGGCGTGAAAAACTGTTTTTT.

This clone was recorded only once. The chain is built from TRBV6-4 and TRBJ1-5; TRBD1 agrees at 9 bases. The CDR3 contains 14 residues. The germline V gene has CDR1 MRHNA and CDR2 SNTAGT. The V gene end was trimmed by 10 bases and the J gene end by 2 bases; junction bases not matched to a gene: 6. CDR3 amino acids: CAILTGGGNQPQHF. In nucleotides, the CDR3 is TGTGCCATCCTGACAGGGGGAGGCAATCAGCCCCAGCATTTT.

The chain links TRBV27 to TRBJ2-7; 7 positions agree with TRBD2. Losses at the gene ends were 3 bases for V and 5 bases for J; bases not matched to a gene: 4. This CDR3 region has 13 residues. Per the germline V gene, CDR1 is MNHEY and CDR2 is SMNVEV (reference sequence). The CDR3 bases are TGTGCCAGCAGTTTTAGGGAGGGGAACGAGCAGTACTTC. It is translated as CASSFREGNEQYF.